This T cell receptor (beta chain) was found in a study of T cell changes during pregnancy in multiple sclerosis (dated by TCRdb to 2018 to 2020). Study-level background: The study examined how the T cell repertoire changed over the course of pregnancy in women with multiple sclerosis.

CDR1 and CDR2 (MDHEN, SYDVKM) derive from the germline V gene. The CDR3 contains 18 residues, cysteine and phenylalanine counted. Only the CDR3 part of the read is kept: 54 bases, read in frame from the first base. For this chain, trimming is 5 bases at the V end and 2 bases at the J end, and the number of junction bases without a gene match is 15. Concerning this clone: Its specific antigen is unknown. The record has no base qualities; no much larger clone is one base away.

Receptors were amplified or captured by the immunoSEQ multiplex PCR assay. Imported from immuneACCESS, the table was reduced by TCRdb to in-frame sequences with V and J called. These copies leave out some clones; in studies compared against another copy, an unresolved V gene accounts for under half, and the cause of the remainder is not known. The sample data list 39,000 or so clones, and around 92% of these were observed just once. Of the sample, about 8% is held by the ten largest clones. The rearranged chain carries TRBV28 and TRBJ1-2; 9 nucleotides in the junction match TRBD1. The material was CD8+ T cells from peripheral blood mononuclear cells, obtained in the third trimester of pregnancy. This receptor was taken from a female donor with multiple sclerosis, enrolled in a pregnancy study. The DNA reads TGTGCCAGCAGTGAGAGCGGGGCTTTCGGGACAGGGAACTATGGCTACACCTTC. Translated, this gives CASSESGAFGTGNYGYTF.